This record looks at one T cell receptor (beta chain) sequence and its context. The germline V gene encodes CDR1 MDHEN and CDR2 SYDVKM. With 5 bases clipped from V and 0 bases from J, the junction kept 10 bases outside the gene matches. This CDR3 spans 17 amino acids. Clones were sequenced by immunoSEQ multiplex PCR, and TCRdb holds only the in-frame ones, with some missing. This table has approximately 400,000 clones, 95% appearing once. The sample originates from a study of shared T cell receptors in the human thymus. This chain connects TRBV28 to TRBJ1-3; 7 positions match TRBD1. The receptor was derived from a human donor. The sample comprised thymocytes. The CDR3, as DNA: TGTGCCAGCAGTACTTGGGACAGCACGACCTCTGGAAACACCATATATTTT. Its protein product is CASSTWDSTTSGNTIYF.